This T cell receptor beta chain was obtained from a study of control samples from healthy donors and cancer patients. V lost 3 bases and J lost 4; bases outside the gene matches: 2. The CDR3 contains 14 residues. Germline lookup yields CDR1 MNHEY and CDR2 SVGAGI. Generated by immunoSEQ multiplex PCR, the TCRdb table keeps only in-frame clones and is missing some. The repertoire consists of around 95,000 clones, with 70% to 90% occurring once and the leading ten covering 15% to 20%. The chain combines TRBV6-5 with TRBJ1-1, with 10 bases lining up with TRBD1. This TCR came from a man aged 30-40 years in good health. Sequenced input: blood. The CDR3 DNA follows: TGTGCCAGCAGTTATGGACAGGGGGGCACTGAAGCTTTCTTT. Encoded protein: CASSYGQGGTEAFF.